Listed below are T cell receptor beta chains from one sample, sequenced in a study of T cell changes during pregnancy in multiple sclerosis. Some clones are missing from TCRdb's copy, which holds only in-frame ones; the method was immunoSEQ multiplex PCR. The sample holds 38,000 or so clones; 80% to 95% are singletons and the top ten take more than 0.4%. The sequencing used CD4+ T cells from peripheral blood mononuclear cells, collected in the third trimester of pregnancy. These receptors originate from a female donor with multiple sclerosis, enrolled in a pregnancy study. Both conserved end residues are trimmed from each CDR3.

J gene: TRBJ1-5; V gene: TRBV7-2; CDR3 protein: ASSHQRGQGIGQPQH
J gene: TRBJ2-1; V gene: TRBV5-1; CDR3 protein: ASRETGTSGSSEQF
J gene: TRBJ2-3; V gene: TRBV28; CDR3 protein: ASSPGDRDLGAQY
J gene: TRBJ2-7; V gene: TRBV7-6; CDR3 protein: ASSSGTGTAAYEQY
J gene: TRBJ2-7; V gene: TRBV5-1; CDR3 protein: ASSPGQGAHEQY
J gene: TRBJ2-6; V gene: TRBV14; CDR3 protein: ASRPNLNSGANVLT
J gene: TRBJ2-3; V gene: TRBV5-6; CDR3 protein: ASLRRGGTDTQY
J gene: TRBJ2-1; V gene: TRBV27; CDR3 protein: ASSSSSGGVYRGFSYNEQF
J gene: TRBJ2-7; V gene: TRBV6-6; CDR3 protein: ASSYAASFAYEQY
J gene: TRBJ1-1; V gene: TRBV18; CDR3 protein: ASSQGARTEAF
J gene: TRBJ1-3; V gene: TRBV5-1; CDR3 protein: ASSESMSGNTIY
J gene: TRBJ2-1; V gene: TRBV7-6; CDR3 protein: ASSSDSGRARSQF
J gene: TRBJ2-5; V gene: TRBV5-1; CDR3 protein: ASSLELGAKETQY
J gene: TRBJ2-7; V gene: TRBV14; CDR3 protein: ASSQGASGIYEQY
J gene: TRBJ1-2; V gene: TRBV11-2; CDR3 protein: ASSLENSQTYGYT
J gene: .; V gene: TRBV6-1; CDR3 protein: ASRQGSEQY
J gene: TRBJ2-1; V gene: TRBV18; CDR3 protein: ASSPPPSNEQF
J gene: TRBJ1-2; V gene: TRBV30; CDR3 protein: AWTTALNYGYT
J gene: TRBJ2-1; V gene: TRBV21-1; CDR3 protein: ASSQGDRGVVYNEQF
J gene: TRBJ2-6; V gene: TRBV11-2; CDR3 protein: ASSYIWAGANVLT
J gene: TRBJ1-5; V gene: TRBV29-1; CDR3 protein: SVGQGKREPQH
J gene: TRBJ2-3; V gene: TRBV5-6; CDR3 protein: ASNYGLDSTFTDTQY
J gene: TRBJ2-7; V gene: TRBV19; CDR3 protein: ASSPQTSGNYEQY
J gene: TRBJ2-3; V gene: TRBV7-7; CDR3 protein: ASSPRTTSTDTQY
J gene: TRBJ2-7; V gene: TRBV29-1; CDR3 protein: SVGQGIRSYEQY
J gene: TRBJ2-1; V gene: TRBV4-1; CDR3 protein: ASSQDQGVYEQF
J gene: TRBJ2-3; V gene: TRBV5-5; CDR3 protein: ASSRTSGKDTQY
J gene: TRBJ2-7; V gene: TRBV5-1; CDR3 protein: ASSLENYSYEQY
J gene: TRBJ2-7; V gene: TRBV14; CDR3 protein: ASSRQGWGEQY
J gene: TRBJ1-2; V gene: TRBV5-4; CDR3 protein: ASSPWRSSGDYGYT
J gene: TRBJ2-3; V gene: TRBV6-6; CDR3 protein: ASSYPLGQRTDTQY
J gene: TRBJ2-7; V gene: TRBV7-6; CDR3 protein: ASSLVAPGLAIPHSYEQY
J gene: TRBJ2-7; V gene: TRBV5-1; CDR3 protein: ASYEGAIGYEQY
J gene: TRBJ1-3; V gene: TRBV7-2; CDR3 protein: ASSLGGTGGNTIY
J gene: TRBJ2-2; V gene: TRBV6-6; CDR3 protein: ASRPTSGRASGELF
J gene: TRBJ2-5; V gene: TRBV7-2; CDR3 protein: ASSLGGLAQGETQY
J gene: TRBJ2-4; V gene: TRBV5-1; CDR3 protein: ASSRELAKNIQY
J gene: TRBJ2-7; V gene: TRBV28; CDR3 protein: ASSLQGPYEQY
J gene: TRBJ1-4; V gene: TRBV14; CDR3 protein: ASSQVGGALREKLF
J gene: TRBJ2-1; V gene: TRBV5-1; CDR3 protein: ASRHLEGFSYNEQF
J gene: TRBJ1-1; V gene: TRBV4-2; CDR3 protein: ASSAGGLTEAF
J gene: TRBJ1-3; V gene: TRBV18; CDR3 protein: ASSARDTLSGNTIY
J gene: TRBJ2-7; V gene: TRBV28; CDR3 protein: ASLGPKSSYEQY
J gene: TRBJ1-5; V gene: TRBV12-5; CDR3 protein: ASGLVVGRQGSNQPQH
J gene: TRBJ2-6; V gene: TRBV7-2; CDR3 protein: ASSPRLTTSSGANVLT
J gene: TRBJ2-1; V gene: TRBV5-1; CDR3 protein: ASSLRGGGMAYNEQF
J gene: TRBJ1-1; V gene: TRBV19; CDR3 protein: ASSIGKDRIRTEAF
J gene: TRBJ2-3; V gene: TRBV15; CDR3 protein: ATSRDFADTQY
J gene: TRBJ2-3; V gene: TRBV28; CDR3 protein: ASSLPGVNTQY
J gene: TRBJ2-7; V gene: TRBV19; CDR3 protein: ASSFGLSEQY
J gene: TRBJ1-1; V gene: TRBV6-1; CDR3 protein: ASSELRDTEAF